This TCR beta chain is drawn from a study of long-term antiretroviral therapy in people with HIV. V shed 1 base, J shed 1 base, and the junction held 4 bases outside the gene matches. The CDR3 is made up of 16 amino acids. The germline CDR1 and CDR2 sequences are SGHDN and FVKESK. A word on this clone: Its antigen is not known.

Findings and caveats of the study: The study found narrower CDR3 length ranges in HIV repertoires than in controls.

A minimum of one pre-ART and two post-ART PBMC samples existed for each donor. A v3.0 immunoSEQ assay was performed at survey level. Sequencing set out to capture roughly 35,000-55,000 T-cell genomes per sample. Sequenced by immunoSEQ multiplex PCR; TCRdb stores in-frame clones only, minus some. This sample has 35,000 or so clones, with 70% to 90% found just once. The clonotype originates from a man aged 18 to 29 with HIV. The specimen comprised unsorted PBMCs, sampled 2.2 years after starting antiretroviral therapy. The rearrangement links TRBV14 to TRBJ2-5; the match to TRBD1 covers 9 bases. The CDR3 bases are TGTGCCAGCAGCCAAGGCGTGACAGGGGGCCAAGAGACCCAGTACTTC. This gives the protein CASSQGVTGGQETQYF.